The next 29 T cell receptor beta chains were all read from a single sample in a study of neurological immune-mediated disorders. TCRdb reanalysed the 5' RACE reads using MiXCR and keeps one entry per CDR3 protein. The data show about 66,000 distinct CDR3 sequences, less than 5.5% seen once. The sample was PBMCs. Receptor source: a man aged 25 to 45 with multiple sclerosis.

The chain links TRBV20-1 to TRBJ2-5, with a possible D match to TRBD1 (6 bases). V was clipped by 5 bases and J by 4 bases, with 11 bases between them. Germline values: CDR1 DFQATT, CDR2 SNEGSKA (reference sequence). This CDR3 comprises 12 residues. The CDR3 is CSAAGEIETQYF. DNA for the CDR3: TGCAGTGCTGCAGGGGAGATAGAGACCCAGTACTTC.

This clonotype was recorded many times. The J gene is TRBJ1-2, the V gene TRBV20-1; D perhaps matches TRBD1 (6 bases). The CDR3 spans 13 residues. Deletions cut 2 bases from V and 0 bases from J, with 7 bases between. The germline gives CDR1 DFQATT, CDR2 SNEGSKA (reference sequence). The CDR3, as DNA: TGCAGTGCTAGAAACAGGGCTAACTATGGCTACACCTTC. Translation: CSARNRANYGYTF.

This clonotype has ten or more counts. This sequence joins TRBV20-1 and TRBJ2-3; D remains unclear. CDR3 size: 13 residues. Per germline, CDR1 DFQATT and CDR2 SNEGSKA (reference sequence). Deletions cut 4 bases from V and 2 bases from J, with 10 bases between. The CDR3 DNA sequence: TGCAGTGCTACCAGACAAGCCACAGATACGCAGTATTTT. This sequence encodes CSATRQATDTQYF.

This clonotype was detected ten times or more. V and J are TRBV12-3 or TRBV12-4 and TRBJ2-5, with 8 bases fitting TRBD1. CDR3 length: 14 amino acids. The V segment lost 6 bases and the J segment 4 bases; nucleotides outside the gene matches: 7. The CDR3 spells CASSLTGGGETQYF. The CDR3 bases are TGTGCCAGCAGCTTAACAGGGGGTGGAGAGACCCAGTACTTC.

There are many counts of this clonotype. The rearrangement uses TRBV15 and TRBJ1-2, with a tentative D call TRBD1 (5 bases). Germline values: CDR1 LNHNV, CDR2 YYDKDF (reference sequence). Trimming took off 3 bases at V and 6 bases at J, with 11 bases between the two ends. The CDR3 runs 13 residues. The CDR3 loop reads CATSRAPGDGYTF. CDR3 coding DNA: TGTGCCACCAGCAGGGCCCCGGGGGATGGCTACACCTTC.

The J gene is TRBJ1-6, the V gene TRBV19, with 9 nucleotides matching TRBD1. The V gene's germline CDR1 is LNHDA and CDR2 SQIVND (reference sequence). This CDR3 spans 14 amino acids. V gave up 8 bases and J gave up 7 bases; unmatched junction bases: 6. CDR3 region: CASRTGQGNSPLHF. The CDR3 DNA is TGTGCCAGTCGAACGGGACAGGGAAATTCACCCCTCCACTTT. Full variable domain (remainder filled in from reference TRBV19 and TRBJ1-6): DGGITQSPKYLFRKEGQNVTLSCEQNLNHDAMYWYRQDPGQGLRLIYYSQIVNDFQKGDIAEGYSVSREKKESFPLTVTSAQKNPTAFYLCASRTGQGNSPLHFGNGTRLTVT.

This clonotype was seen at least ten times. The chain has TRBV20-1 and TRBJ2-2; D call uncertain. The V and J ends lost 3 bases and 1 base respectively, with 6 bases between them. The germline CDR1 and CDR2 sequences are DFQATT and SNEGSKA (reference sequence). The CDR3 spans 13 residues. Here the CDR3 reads CSARARNTGELFF. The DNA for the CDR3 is TGCAGTGCTAGGGCCAGGAACACCGGGGAGCTGTTTTTT.

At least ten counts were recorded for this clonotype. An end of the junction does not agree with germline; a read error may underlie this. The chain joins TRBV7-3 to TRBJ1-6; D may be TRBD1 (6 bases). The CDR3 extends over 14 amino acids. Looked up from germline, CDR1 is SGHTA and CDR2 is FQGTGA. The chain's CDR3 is CASSPGTSNSPLNF. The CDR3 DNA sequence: TGTGCCAGCAGCCCTGGGACATCCAATTCACCCCTCAACTTT.

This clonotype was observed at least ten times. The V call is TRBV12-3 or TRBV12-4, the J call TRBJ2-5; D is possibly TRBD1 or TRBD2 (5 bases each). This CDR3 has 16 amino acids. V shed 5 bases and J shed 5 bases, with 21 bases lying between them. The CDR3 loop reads CASSPLRDPRGETQYF. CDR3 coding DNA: TGTGCCAGCAGTCCTCTCCGGGACCCACGCGGGGAGACCCAGTACTTC.

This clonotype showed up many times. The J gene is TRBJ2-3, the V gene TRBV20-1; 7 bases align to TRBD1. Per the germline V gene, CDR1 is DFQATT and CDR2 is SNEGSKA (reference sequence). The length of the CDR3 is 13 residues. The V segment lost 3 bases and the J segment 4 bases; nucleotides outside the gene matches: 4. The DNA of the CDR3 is TGCAGTGCTAGGACAGGGTGGGCAGATACGCAGTATTTT. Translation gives CSARTGWADTQYF.

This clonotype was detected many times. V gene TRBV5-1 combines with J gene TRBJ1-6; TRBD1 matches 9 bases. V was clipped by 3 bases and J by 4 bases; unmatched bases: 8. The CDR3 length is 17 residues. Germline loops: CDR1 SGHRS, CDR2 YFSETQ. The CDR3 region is CASSSGTGSGYNSPLHF. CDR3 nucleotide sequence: TGCGCCAGCAGCTCCGGGACAGGGAGCGGATATAATTCACCCCTCCACTTT.

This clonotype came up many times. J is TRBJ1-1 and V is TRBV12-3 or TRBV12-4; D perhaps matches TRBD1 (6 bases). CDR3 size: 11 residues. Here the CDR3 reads CPFGREGGAFF. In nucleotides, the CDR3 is TGTCCCTTCGGCAGGGAGGGGGGGGCTTTCTTT.

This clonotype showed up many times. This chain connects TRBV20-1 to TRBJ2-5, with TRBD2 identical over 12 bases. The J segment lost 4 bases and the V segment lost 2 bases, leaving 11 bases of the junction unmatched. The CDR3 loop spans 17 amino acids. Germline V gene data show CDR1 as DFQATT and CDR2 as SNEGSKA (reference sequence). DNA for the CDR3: TGCAGTGCTAGACCCCTTCCGGGACTAGCGGGCTCAGAGACCCAGTACTTC. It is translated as CSARPLPGLAGSETQYF.

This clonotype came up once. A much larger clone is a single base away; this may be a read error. CDR3 amino acids: CANSFQGYQPQHF. CDR3 nucleotide sequence: TGTGCCAACAGCTTTCAGGGGTATCAGCCCCAGCATTTT. This chain connects TRBV5-5 to TRBJ1-5; D is perhaps TRBD1 (6 bases). The CDR3 contains 13 residues. Per germline, CDR1 SGHKS and CDR2 YYEKEE (reference sequence).

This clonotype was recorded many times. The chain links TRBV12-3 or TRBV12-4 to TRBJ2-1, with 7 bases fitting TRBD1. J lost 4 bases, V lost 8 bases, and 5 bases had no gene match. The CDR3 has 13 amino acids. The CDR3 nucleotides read TGTGCCAGCCGGGACAGACTTTACAATGAGCAGTTCTTC. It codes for CASRDRLYNEQFF.

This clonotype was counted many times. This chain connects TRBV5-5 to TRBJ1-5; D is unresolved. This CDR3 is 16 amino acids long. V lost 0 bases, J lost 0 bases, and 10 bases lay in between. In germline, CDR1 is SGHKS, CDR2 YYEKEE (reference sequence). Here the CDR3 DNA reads TGTGCCAGCAGCTTGGAAGGAACCGTTAGCAATCAGCCCCAGCATTTT. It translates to CASSLEGTVSNQPQHF.

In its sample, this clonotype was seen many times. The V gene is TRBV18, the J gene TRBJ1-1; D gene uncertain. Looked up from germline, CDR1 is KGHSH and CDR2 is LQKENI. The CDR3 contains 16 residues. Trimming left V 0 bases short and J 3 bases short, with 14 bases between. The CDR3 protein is CASSPPLGGSDTEAFF. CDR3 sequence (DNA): TGTGCCAGCTCACCACCTCTGGGCGGAAGCGACACTGAAGCTTTCTTT.

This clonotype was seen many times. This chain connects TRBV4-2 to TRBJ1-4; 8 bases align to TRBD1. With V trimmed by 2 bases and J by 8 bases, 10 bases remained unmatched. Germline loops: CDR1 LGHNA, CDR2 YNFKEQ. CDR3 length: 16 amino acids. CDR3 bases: TGTGCCAGCAGCCAAAATAAAGACAGGGGAGACGAAAAACTGTTTTTT. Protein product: CASSQNKDRGDEKLFF.

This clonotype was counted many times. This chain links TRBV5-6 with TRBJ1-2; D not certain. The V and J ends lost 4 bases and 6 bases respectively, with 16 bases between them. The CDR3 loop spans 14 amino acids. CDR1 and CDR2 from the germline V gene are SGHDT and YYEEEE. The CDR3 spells CASSVRAPVNGYTF. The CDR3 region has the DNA TGTGCCAGCAGCGTGAGGGCACCTGTAAATGGCTACACCTTC.

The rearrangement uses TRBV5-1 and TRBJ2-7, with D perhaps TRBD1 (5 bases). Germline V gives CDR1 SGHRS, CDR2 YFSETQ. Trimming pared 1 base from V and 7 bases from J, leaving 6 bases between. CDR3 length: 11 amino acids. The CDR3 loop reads CASSLNREQYF. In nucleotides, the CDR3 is TGCGCCAGCAGCTTGAACAGGGAGCAGTACTTC.

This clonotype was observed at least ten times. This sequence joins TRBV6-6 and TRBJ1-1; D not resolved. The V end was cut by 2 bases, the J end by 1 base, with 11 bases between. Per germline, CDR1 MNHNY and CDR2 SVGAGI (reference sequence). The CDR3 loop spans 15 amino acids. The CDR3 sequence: CASSYPSEGNTEAFF. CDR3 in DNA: TGTGCCAGCAGTTACCCCAGTGAAGGGAACACTGAAGCTTTCTTT.

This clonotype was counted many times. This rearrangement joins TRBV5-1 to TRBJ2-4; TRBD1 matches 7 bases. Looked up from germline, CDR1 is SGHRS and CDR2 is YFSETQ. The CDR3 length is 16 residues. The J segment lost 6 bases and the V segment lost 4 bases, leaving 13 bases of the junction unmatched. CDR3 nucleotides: TGCGCCAGCAGCCTCAGGACGACAGGGCAGGGAAACATTCAGTACTTC. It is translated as CASSLRTTGQGNIQYF. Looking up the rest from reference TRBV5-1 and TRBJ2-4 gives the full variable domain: KAGVTQTPRYLIKTRGQQVTLSCSPISGHRSVSWYQQTPGQGLQFLFEYFSETQRNKGNFPGRFSGRQFSNSRSEMNVSTLELGDSALYLCASSLRTTGQGNIQYFGAGTRLSVL.

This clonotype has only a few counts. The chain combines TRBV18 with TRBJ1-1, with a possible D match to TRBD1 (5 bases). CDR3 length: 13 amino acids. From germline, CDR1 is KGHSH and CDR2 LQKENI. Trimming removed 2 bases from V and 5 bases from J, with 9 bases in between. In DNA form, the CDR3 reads TGTGCCAGCTCACCAATTGGGACGACTGAAGCTTTCTTT. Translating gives CASSPIGTTEAFF.

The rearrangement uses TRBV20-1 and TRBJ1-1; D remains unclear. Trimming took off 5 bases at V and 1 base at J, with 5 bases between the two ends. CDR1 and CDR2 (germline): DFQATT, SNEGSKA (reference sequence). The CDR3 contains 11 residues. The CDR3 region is CSAGWNTEAFF. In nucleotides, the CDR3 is TGCAGTGCTGGTTGGAACACTGAAGCTTTCTTT.

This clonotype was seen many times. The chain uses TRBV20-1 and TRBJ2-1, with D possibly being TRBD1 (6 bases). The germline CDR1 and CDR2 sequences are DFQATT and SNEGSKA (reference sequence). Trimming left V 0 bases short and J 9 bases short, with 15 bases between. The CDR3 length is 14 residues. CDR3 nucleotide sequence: TGCAGTGCTAGAGACGCGGACAGTTGGGCTGAGCAGTTCTTC. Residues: CSARDADSWAEQFF.

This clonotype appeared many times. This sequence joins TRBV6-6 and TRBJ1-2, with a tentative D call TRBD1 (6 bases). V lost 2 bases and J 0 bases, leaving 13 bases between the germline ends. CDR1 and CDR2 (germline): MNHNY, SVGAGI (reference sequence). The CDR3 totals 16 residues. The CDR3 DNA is TGTGCCAGCAGTTACACGCGGACAGCCACTAACTATGGCTACACCTTC. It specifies CASSYTRTATNYGYTF.

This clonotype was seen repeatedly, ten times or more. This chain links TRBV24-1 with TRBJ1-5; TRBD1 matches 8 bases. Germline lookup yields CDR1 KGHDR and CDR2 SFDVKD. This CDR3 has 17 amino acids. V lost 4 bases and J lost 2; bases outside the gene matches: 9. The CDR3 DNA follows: TGTGCCACCAGTGACGGGCGGGCAGGGGGCCGCAATCAGCCCCAGCATTTT. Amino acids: CATSDGRAGGRNQPQHF.

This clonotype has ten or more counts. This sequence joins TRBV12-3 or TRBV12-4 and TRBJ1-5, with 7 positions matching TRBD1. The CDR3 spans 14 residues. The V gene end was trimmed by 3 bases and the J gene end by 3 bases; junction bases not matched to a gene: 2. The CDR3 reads CASSLGQNNQPQHF. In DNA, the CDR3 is TGTGCCAGCAGTTTGGGACAGAACAATCAGCCCCAGCATTTT.

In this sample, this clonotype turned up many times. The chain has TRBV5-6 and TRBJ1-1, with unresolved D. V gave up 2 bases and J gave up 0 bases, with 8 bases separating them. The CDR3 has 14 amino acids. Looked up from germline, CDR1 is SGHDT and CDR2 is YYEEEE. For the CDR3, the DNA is TGTGCCAGCAGCTTCCGAGCCGTGAACACTGAAGCTTTCTTT. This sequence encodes CASSFRAVNTEAFF.